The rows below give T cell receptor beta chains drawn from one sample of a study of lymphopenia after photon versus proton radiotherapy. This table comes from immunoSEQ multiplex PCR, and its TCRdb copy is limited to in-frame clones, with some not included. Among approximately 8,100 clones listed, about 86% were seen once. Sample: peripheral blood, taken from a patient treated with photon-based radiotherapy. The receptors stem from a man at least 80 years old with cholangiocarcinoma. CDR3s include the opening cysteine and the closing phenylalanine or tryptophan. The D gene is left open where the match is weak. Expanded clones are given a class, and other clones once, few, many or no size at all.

cdr3_aa: CASSPGWTGFYSPLHF
cdr3_nt: TGTGCCAGCAGCCCGGGGTGGACAGGGTTCTATTCACCCCTCCACTTT
clone_size: once
d_call: TRBD1
j_call: TRBJ1-6
v_call: TRBV14

cdr3_aa: CASSPAGTPVYEQYF
cdr3_nt: TGTGCCAGCTCCCCAGCAGGGACACCGGTCTACGAGCAGTACTTC
clone_size: -
d_call: -
j_call: TRBJ2-7
v_call: TRBV18

cdr3_aa: CASSFDEETQYF
cdr3_nt: TGTGCCAGCAGTTTTGATGAGGAGACCCAGTACTTC
clone_size: -
d_call: -
j_call: TRBJ2-5
v_call: TRBV2

cdr3_aa: CASSSKGTPTNEKLFF
cdr3_nt: TGCGCCAGCAGCTCTAAGGGCACCCCAACTAATGAAAAACTGTTTTTT
clone_size: -
d_call: -
j_call: TRBJ1-4
v_call: TRBV4-1

cdr3_aa: CASSIGRGRADGYTF
cdr3_nt: TGTGCCAGTAGTATTGGGAGGGGGCGCGCGGATGGCTACACCTTC
clone_size: -
d_call: TRBD1
j_call: TRBJ1-2
v_call: TRBV19

cdr3_aa: CASRGQRLYEQYF
cdr3_nt: TGTGCCAGCCGGGGACAGAGGCTCTACGAGCAGTACTTC
clone_size: -
d_call: TRBD1
j_call: TRBJ2-7
v_call: TRBV19

cdr3_aa: CASSLSLSTDTQYF
cdr3_nt: TGTGCCAGCAGCTTATCACTTAGCACAGATACGCAGTATTTT
clone_size: once
d_call: -
j_call: TRBJ2-3
v_call: TRBV7-2

cdr3_aa: CASSFGGNQETQYF
cdr3_nt: TGCGCCAGCAGCTTCGGGGGGAACCAAGAGACCCAGTACTTC
clone_size: -
d_call: TRBD2
j_call: TRBJ2-5
v_call: TRBV5-1

cdr3_aa: CASSYRWPREDGYTF
cdr3_nt: TGTGCCAGCAGTTACCGGTGGCCCAGGGAAGATGGCTACACCTTC
clone_size: -
d_call: -
j_call: TRBJ1-2
v_call: TRBV6-5

cdr3_aa: CASSLFRGWSYGYTF
cdr3_nt: TGTGCCAGCAGTTTGTTCCGGGGATGGAGCTATGGCTACACCTTC
clone_size: -
d_call: -
j_call: TRBJ1-2
v_call: TRBV28

cdr3_aa: CASSADKSSYNSPLHF
cdr3_nt: TGTGCCAGCAGTGCCGACAAGAGCTCCTATAATTCACCCCTCCACTTT
clone_size: -
d_call: -
j_call: TRBJ1-6
v_call: TRBV6-1

cdr3_aa: CASSLASDGANVLTF
cdr3_nt: TGTGCCAGCAGCTTAGCGTCGGATGGGGCCAACGTCCTGACTTTC
clone_size: few
d_call: -
j_call: TRBJ2-6
v_call: TRBV7-8

cdr3_aa: CASSLSSGNPSYEQYF
cdr3_nt: TGTGCCAGCAGTTTATCCTCGGGGAATCCCTCCTACGAGCAGTACTTC
clone_size: -
d_call: -
j_call: TRBJ2-7
v_call: TRBV27

cdr3_aa: CASSSQARYNEQFF
cdr3_nt: TGTGCCAGCAGCTCACAGGCCAGGTACAATGAGCAGTTCTTC
clone_size: -
d_call: -
j_call: TRBJ2-1
v_call: TRBV11-2

cdr3_aa: CASSSTEGEYGYTF
cdr3_nt: TGTGCCAGCAGTTCGACGGAAGGAGAATATGGCTACACCTTC
clone_size: -
d_call: -
j_call: TRBJ1-2
v_call: TRBV6-6

cdr3_aa: CASSFGSNQPQHF
cdr3_nt: TGTGCCAGCAGCTTTGGTAGCAATCAGCCCCAGCATTTT
clone_size: few
d_call: -
j_call: TRBJ1-5
v_call: TRBV7-2

cdr3_aa: CASSLVSTGGNYGYTF
cdr3_nt: TGTGCCAGCAGCTTAGTTTCGACAGGGGGAAACTATGGCTACACCTTC
clone_size: -
d_call: TRBD1
j_call: TRBJ1-2
v_call: TRBV7-2

cdr3_aa: CASSLEARSLEQYF
cdr3_nt: TGTGCCAGCAGCTTAGAGGCCAGGTCCCTCGAGCAGTACTTC
clone_size: -
d_call: -
j_call: TRBJ2-7
v_call: TRBV7-2